This T cell receptor (beta chain) was recovered during a study of T cell changes during pregnancy in multiple sclerosis. Here immunoSEQ multiplex PCR was the method, and the copy in TCRdb shows in-frame clones only, minus some. The sample lists roughly 63,000 clones, around 93% occurring once. The CDR3 is 16 amino acids. Trimming shortened V by 1 base and J by 0 bases, and 13 bases separated the two germline ends. Germline CDR1 and CDR2: SGHAT and FQNNGV. This receptor was identified in a female donor with multiple sclerosis, enrolled in a pregnancy study. The sequenced sample was CD8+ T cells from peripheral blood mononuclear cells, obtained in the second trimester of pregnancy. The V and J genes are TRBV11-2 and TRBJ2-7, with D perhaps matching TRBD2 (6 bases). Written as DNA, the CDR3 is TGTGCCAGCAGCTTAGGTCCGGGAGTAGTCTCCTACGAGCAGTACTTC. It specifies CASSLGPGVVSYEQYF. The whole variable domain, filled in from reference TRBV11-2 and TRBJ2-7, reads EAGVAQSPRYKIIEKRQSVAFWCNPISGHATLYWYQQILGQGPKLLIQFQNNGVVDDSQLPKDRFSAERLKGVDSTLKIQPAKLEDSAVYLCASSLGPGVVSYEQYFGPGTRLTVT.